This entry lists 12 T cell receptor beta chains sequenced from one sample in a study of identical twins. TCRdb fed the 5' RACE reads into MiXCR, producing one record per CDR3 protein. Among about 190,000 distinct CDR3 sequences listed, roughly 15% were seen once. The same sample was also used in a study of T cells expressing NK-cell markers.

Sequencing used CD8+ T cells sorted from blood. These receptors were collected from a woman aged 18-29 years in good health.

The chain links TRBV3-1 to TRBJ2-1; D unresolved. Germline assignment: CDR1 LGHDT and CDR2 YNNKEL (reference sequence). CDR3 size: 16 residues. V was trimmed by 2 bases and J by 2 bases, leaving 13 bases between them. The CDR3 loop reads CASSQMEPPPYNEQFF. The DNA for the CDR3 is TGTGCCAGCAGCCAAATGGAGCCCCCTCCCTACAATGAGCAGTTCTTC.

Regarding this clonotype: One junction end does not reproduce the germline sequence, and a read error may be involved. This rearrangement joins TRBV7-9 to TRBJ2-5; the D gene is possibly TRBD2 (6 bases). The length of the CDR3 is 14 residues. The germline CDR1 and CDR2 sequences are SEHNR and FQNEAQ (reference sequence). The CDR3 DNA follows: TGTGCCAGCAGCCTAGCGTTCGCGCAAGAGACCCAGTACTTC. This sequence encodes CASSLAFAQETQYF.

The V call is TRBV30, the J call TRBJ2-5, with 9 bases lining up with TRBD1. After removal of 0 bases from V and 2 bases from J, the junction contained 1 base not matched to a gene. The germline V gene has CDR1 GTSNPN and CDR2 SVGIG (reference sequence). CDR3 size: 14 residues. The CDR3 protein is CAWSVGTGQETQYF. The CDR3 region has the DNA TGTGCCTGGAGTGTGGGGACAGGGCAAGAGACCCAGTACTTC.

This chain uses TRBV21-1 with TRBJ2-3. TRBV21-1 has pseudogene status. The CDR3 totals 13 residues. CDR3 amino acids: CASSKAAEYTQYF. CDR3 in DNA: TGTGCCAGCAGCAAGGCAGCCGAATATACGCAGTATTTT.

The chain combines TRBV9 with TRBJ1-2, with 8 bases lining up with TRBD1. CDR1 SGDLS and CDR2 YYNGEE come from the germline V gene. V lost 4 bases, J lost 4 bases, and 9 bases stayed unmatched. There are 15 residues in the CDR3. The DNA of the CDR3 is TGTGCCAGCAGCCCAGGACAGGGAGGAGGCTATGGCTACACCTTC. Translating it yields CASSPGQGGGYGYTF.

This clonotype was detected a few times. The chain joins TRBV20-1 to TRBJ2-5; D perhaps matches TRBD2 (7 bases). Trimming removed 1 base at V and 5 bases at J, with 17 bases between. Per germline, CDR1 DFQATT and CDR2 SNEGSKA (reference sequence). This CDR3 is 15 amino acids long. Here the CDR3 reads CSARGLEGGPETQYF. DNA of the CDR3: TGCAGTGCTAGAGGCCTCGAGGGGGGGCCGGAGACCCAGTACTTC.

V is TRBV12-3 or TRBV12-4 and J is TRBJ2-1, with 9 bases fitting TRBD2. There are 16 residues in the CDR3. J lost 4 bases, V lost 5 bases, and 9 bases had no gene match. CDR3 sequence (DNA): TGTGCCAGCAGTATCCAGCGGGAGGCCCGATACAATGAGCAGTTCTTC. This encodes CASSIQREARYNEQFF.

This clonotype was counted many times. The V gene is TRBV6-1, the J gene TRBJ1-2, with TRBD1 matching over 10 bases. The germline CDR1 and CDR2 sequences are MNHNS and SASEGT. Trimming cost V 6 bases and J 8 bases; bases outside gene matches: 6. The CDR3 sequence is 13 residues long. DNA of the CDR3: TGTGCCAGCAGCTGGACAGGGGGAGGCGGCTACACCTTC. It encodes CASSWTGGGGYTF.

Many counts were recorded for this clonotype. The chain combines TRBV7-9 with TRBJ2-1; no definite D call. This CDR3 spans 15 amino acids. Germline CDR1 is SEHNR and CDR2 is FQNEAQ (reference sequence). The V end lost 0 bases, the J end lost 8 bases, and 14 bases lay between the germline ends. The CDR3 DNA sequence: TGTGCCAGCAGCTTAGCGCTGGCCCCGGCGGATGAGCAGTTCTTC. This encodes CASSLALAPADEQFF.

V usage is TRBV3-1 and J usage is TRBJ2-5; D is unclear. Trimming left V 1 base short and J 5 bases short, with 8 bases between. The CDR3 sequence is 13 residues long. CDR1 is LGHDT and CDR2 is YNNKEL in the germline V gene (reference sequence). This CDR3 is CASSQVRRETQYF. As DNA, the CDR3 is TGTGCCAGCAGCCAAGTTCGCCGGGAGACCCAGTACTTC.

The chain couples TRBV6-1 to TRBJ2-7; 10 bases fit TRBD2. There are 17 residues in the CDR3. Germline CDR1 is MNHNS and CDR2 is SASEGT. V lost 7 bases, J lost 0 bases, and 12 bases stayed unmatched. This CDR3 reads CASTQPYLAGDSYEQYF. The CDR3 DNA reads as TGTGCCAGCACCCAACCCTACCTAGCGGGAGACTCCTACGAGCAGTACTTC.

This clonotype was counted only a few times. This chain uses TRBV25-1 with TRBJ1-2; D gene ambiguous. Per germline, CDR1 MGHDK and CDR2 SYGVNS. Trimming left V 2 bases short and J 4 bases short, with 11 bases between. The CDR3 extends over 14 amino acids. The CDR3 region is CASSERGMAYGYTF. The DNA of the CDR3 is TGTGCCAGCAGTGAACGGGGAATGGCCTATGGCTACACCTTC.